What follows are 3 T cell receptor beta chains derived from one specimen sequenced in a study of OX40 agonist ivuxolimab in advanced cancers. This table comes from immunoSEQ multiplex PCR, and its TCRdb copy is limited to in-frame clones, with some not included. Counted here are over 65,000 clones, about 84% occurring once; the ten biggest clones make up more than 0.5%. The sequencing used CD4+ or CD8+ T cells sorted from blood, collected in a trial of the OX40 agonist ivuxolimab. The receptors derive from an adult with an advanced solid tumor such as melanoma, head and neck, liver or kidney cancer.

The chain combines TRBV10-3 with TRBJ2-5; the D is unclear. V gave up 10 bases and J gave up 2 bases, with 17 bases separating them. The CDR3 is 14 amino acids. Germline V lookup: CDR1 ENHRY, CDR2 SYGVKD. CDR3 sequence: CATSQAPGQETQYF. As DNA, the CDR3 is TGTGCCACCTCGCAGGCCCCCGGTCAAGAGACCCAGTACTTC.

The chain couples TRBV5-1 to TRBJ2-7; no firm D call. CDR1 and CDR2 from the germline V gene are SGHRS and YFSETQ. This CDR3 region has 15 residues. The V end was cut by 0 bases, the J end by 0 bases, with 10 bases between. This CDR3 reads CASSLGQIRSYEQYF. The CDR3 nucleotides read TGCGCCAGCAGCTTGGGCCAGATCCGCTCCTACGAGCAGTACTTC.

J is TRBJ2-1 and V is TRBV18, with a tentative D call TRBD1 (5 bases). The V end lost 0 bases, the J end lost 6 bases, and 15 bases lay between the germline ends. This CDR3 is 16 amino acids long. CDR1 and CDR2 (germline): KGHSH, LQKENI. The CDR3 region has the DNA TGTGCCAGCTCACCACCAGCCAGGGCAAGGAGCAATGAGCAGTTCTTC. As protein: CASSPPARARSNEQFF.